This TCR beta chain is from a study of T cell responses to AZD1222 COVID-19 vaccine. Whole-study findings and limits: Females made up more of the donors, who were largely white British, and clonal diversity may have come out too low. A rise in Spike-specific TCR breadth and depth followed two AZD1222 doses.

The junction had 4 bases not matched to a gene; V was cut back by 5 bases and J by 7 bases. Looked up from germline, CDR1 is LNHDA and CDR2 is SQIVND (reference sequence). This CDR3 comprises 13 residues. Only in-frame clones appear in the TCRdb table, and some are missing; sequencing was by immunoSEQ multiplex PCR. The table has some 150,000 clones, approximately 90% seen once. About this clone: No antigen is known for it.

The sequencing here drew on peripheral blood, taken on day 0 of AZD1222 vaccination. The genes are TRBV19 and TRBJ2-2; TRBD1 matches at 7 bases. The TCR comes from an adult in good health. The CDR3: CASSVTGNGELFF. CDR3 nucleotides: TGTGCCAGTAGTGTGACAGGGAACGGGGAGCTGTTTTTT.